This entry lists 22 T cell receptor beta chains sequenced from one sample in a study of technical replicates of blood from several donors. Here immunoSEQ multiplex PCR was the method, and the copy in TCRdb shows in-frame clones only, minus some. This table holds around 97,000 clones, around 96% found once. The specimen was T cells isolated from PBMCs. These receptor sequences come from a human donor in good health.

The gene calls are TRBV11-2 and TRBJ2-5, with D possibly TRBD1 on 5 matching bases. The ends were cut back, 1 base at V and 1 base at J, with 7 bases in the middle. This CDR3 has 14 residues. Germline lookup yields CDR1 SGHAT and CDR2 FQNNGV. The CDR3 here is CASSLADSQETQYF. The DNA for the CDR3 is TGTGCCAGCAGCTTAGCTGACAGCCAAGAGACCCAGTACTTC. The variable domain in full, completed from reference TRBV11-2 and TRBJ2-5, reads EAGVAQSPRYKIIEKRQSVAFWCNPISGHATLYWYQQILGQGPKLLIQFQNNGVVDDSQLPKDRFSAERLKGVDSTLKIQPAKLEDSAVYLCASSLADSQETQYFGPGTRLLVL.

V is TRBV15 and J is TRBJ2-3, with D maybe TRBD1 (5 bases). The CDR3 consists of 17 residues. Germline CDR1 LNHNV, CDR2 YYDKDF (reference sequence). Trimming removed 0 bases from V and 5 bases from J, with 18 bases in between. The CDR3 coding sequence is TGTGCCACCAGCAGAGATATGGGGCTGAGCCTTGGAGATACGCAGTATTTT. Translation gives CATSRDMGLSLGDTQYF.

Concerning this clone itself: The junction and the germline gene differ at one end; a read error may be behind it. This chain joins TRBV2 and TRBJ2-5, with 9 bases fitting TRBD2. Looked up from germline, CDR1 is SNHLY and CDR2 is FYNNEI. This CDR3 is 15 amino acids long. DNA for the CDR3: TGTGCCAGCAGTGACCGGCTAGCGGGATTAGAGACCCAGCACTTC. Amino acid sequence: CASSDRLAGLETQHF.

This chain connects TRBV30 to TRBJ2-7; D uncertain. Trimming shortened V by 8 bases and J by 2 bases, and 13 bases separated the two germline ends. The CDR3 is 12 amino acids. Germline CDR1 and CDR2: GTSNPN and SVGIG (reference sequence). CDR3 protein: CATSRSTYEQYF. The CDR3, as DNA: TGTGCCACCTCCCGGAGTACCTACGAGCAGTACTTC. The entire variable domain, with the rest obtained from reference TRBV30 and TRBJ2-7, is as follows: SQTIHQWPATLVQPVGSPLSLECTVEGTSNPNLYWYRQAAGRGLQLLFYSVGIGQISSEVPQNLSASRPQDRQFILSSKKLLLSDSGFYLCATSRSTYEQYFGPGTRLTVT.

The CDR3 DNA is TGTGCCAGCAGTTTAGAACAGGGAACCCAAGAGACCCAGTACTTC. Residues: CASSLEQGTQETQYF. The chain carries TRBV27 and TRBJ2-5; possibly TRBD1 for D (6 bases). The germline V and J ends were trimmed by 2 bases and 1 base, with 11 bases remaining between them. From germline, CDR1 is MNHEY and CDR2 SMNVEV (reference sequence). The CDR3 sequence is 15 residues long.

The chain recombines TRBV14 with TRBJ1-2; the D gene is possibly TRBD1 (5 bases). This CDR3 is built from 14 residues. The germline gives CDR1 SGHDN, CDR2 FVKESK. Trimming left V 0 bases short and J 4 bases short, with 9 bases between. The DNA for the CDR3 is TGTGCCAGCAGCCAAGATCGGGGGTCCTATGGCTACACCTTC. Protein product: CASSQDRGSYGYTF.

The CDR3 nucleotides are TGCAGCACTAGGAAGCATGGCTACACCTTC. Residues: CSTRKHGYTF. The J gene is TRBJ1-2, the V gene TRBV29-1; D gene ambiguous. The CDR3 has 10 residues. CDR1 is SQVTM, CDR2 ANQGSEA, per germline. Deletions cut 8 bases from V and 6 bases from J, with 10 bases between.

This clone has more than one count but fewer than ten. The V and J genes are TRBV6-1 and TRBJ1-1; tentatively, D is TRBD1 (5 bases). Germline CDR1 reads MNHNS; CDR2 reads SASEGT. This CDR3 is built from 15 residues. Trimming took 0 bases from V and 8 from J, leaving 16 bases between them. CDR3 in amino acids: CASSEAGRGKEEAFF. CDR3 nucleotides: TGTGCCAGCAGTGAAGCGGGGCGGGGTAAGGAGGAAGCTTTCTTT.

CDR3 coding DNA: TGTGCCAGCAGTTACTCGAGAGCGGGACACGCAGATACGCAGTATTTT. This gives the protein CASSYSRAGHADTQYF. This chain links TRBV6-5 with TRBJ2-3; D possibly corresponds to TRBD2 (7 bases). Trimming removed 0 bases from V and 4 bases from J, with 14 bases in between. Germline lookup yields CDR1 MNHEY and CDR2 SVGAGI. CDR3 length: 16 residues.

V usage is TRBV19 and J usage is TRBJ1-1, with 9 bases aligning to TRBD1. The CDR3 has 14 amino acids. Per germline, CDR1 LNHDA and CDR2 SQIVND (reference sequence). Trimming removed 5 bases from V and 10 bases from J; junction bases left unmatched: 11. CDR3 nucleotide sequence: TGTGCCAGTAGTTTGGGGACAGGGAGAGTGGGAGCTTTCTTT. It codes for CASSLGTGRVGAFF.

The chain uses TRBV13 and TRBJ2-5, with 10 nucleotides matching TRBD2. V was pared by 5 bases and J by 5 bases, with 11 bases of the junction left unmatched. The germline gives CDR1 PRHDT, CDR2 FYEKMQ (reference sequence). This CDR3 region has 16 residues. The DNA for the CDR3 is TGTGCCAGCAGCCCGGAGCGGGAGGGCCTAGGGGAGACCCAGTACTTC. It codes for CASSPEREGLGETQYF.

The chain employs TRBV7-2 and TRBJ1-1, with D uncertain. Germline V lookup: CDR1 SGHTA, CDR2 FQGNSA. Trimming took off 2 bases at V and 8 bases at J, with 9 bases between the two ends. This CDR3 region has 12 residues. The CDR3 bases are TGTGCCAGCAGCTTAATCAGGATAGAAGCTTTCTTT. Amino acid sequence: CASSLIRIEAFF.

The genes are TRBV5-4 and TRBJ1-2, with D possibly matching TRBD1 (5 bases). The V gene's germline CDR1 is SGHNT and CDR2 YYREEE (reference sequence). The CDR3 is 11 amino acids. V lost 4 bases and J lost 7, with 8 bases in between. DNA for the CDR3: TGTGCCAGCAGCGGGACTGCTGGCTACACCTTC. Translation gives CASSGTAGYTF.

V is TRBV7-2 and J is TRBJ1-4; 7 bases fit TRBD1. The length of the CDR3 is 14 residues. V dropped 5 bases and J dropped 5; count of bases not matched to a gene: 5. Germline-derived CDR1 and CDR2 are SGHTA and FQGNSA. CDR3 region: CASSPGTVNEKLFF. The CDR3 coding sequence is TGTGCCAGCAGCCCCGGGACAGTAAATGAAAAACTGTTTTTT.

The table lists this clone with a few counts. The chain combines TRBV7-2 with TRBJ2-7, with 7 bases aligning to TRBD2. Germline values: CDR1 SGHTA, CDR2 FQGNSA. CDR3 size: 13 residues. The V gene end was trimmed by 4 bases and the J gene end by 2 bases; junction bases not matched to a gene: 2. The CDR3 nucleotides are TGTGCCAGCAGCTCGCTAGCGGCCTACGAGCAGTACTTC. Translation gives CASSSLAAYEQYF.

The chain recombines TRBV18 with TRBJ2-1, with 12 nucleotides matching TRBD2. Germline values: CDR1 KGHSH, CDR2 LQKENI. Germline trimming cut 4 bases from V and 5 bases from J; bases unmatched to any gene: 18. The CDR3 contains 20 residues. The CDR3 protein is CASSLRLAGVGTKIHNEQFF. The CDR3 DNA is TGTGCCAGCTCACTAAGACTAGCGGGAGTAGGTACGAAAATCCACAATGAGCAGTTCTTC.

For this clone: An end of the junction does not agree with germline; a read error may underlie this. The chain couples TRBV6-4 to TRBJ2-7; D gene ambiguous. In germline, CDR1 is MRHNA, CDR2 SNTAGT. This CDR3 spans 16 amino acids. This chain's CDR3 is CAGSDQRRPSSYEQYF. The DNA for the CDR3 is TGTGCCGGCAGTGACCAACGGCGGCCGAGCTCCTACGAGCAGTACTTC.

This rearrangement joins TRBV11-2 to TRBJ2-5, with 9 bases identical to TRBD1. The germline gives CDR1 SGHAT, CDR2 FQNNGV. V lost 5 bases and J lost 3; bases outside the gene matches: 4. CDR3 length: 14 residues. The DNA for the CDR3 is TGTGCCAGCAGCCCGGGGACAGGGAAAGAGACCCAGTACTTC. Its protein product is CASSPGTGKETQYF.

The V gene is TRBV19, the J gene TRBJ1-1, with D perhaps TRBD1 (5 bases). The CDR3 sequence is 13 residues long. Per the germline V gene, CDR1 is LNHDA and CDR2 is SQIVND (reference sequence). Deletions cut 7 bases from V and 4 bases from J, with 13 bases between. For the CDR3, the DNA is TGTGCCAGTACCCCAGGGATGAGCACTGAAGCTTTCTTT. Protein product: CASTPGMSTEAFF.

This clone was found once. V usage is TRBV7-8 and J usage is TRBJ2-2, with a weak D call TRBD2 (5 bases). V lost 5 bases and J 7 bases, leaving 11 bases between the germline ends. This CDR3 is 13 amino acids long. Germline CDR1 SGHVS, CDR2 FQNEAQ. In DNA form, the CDR3 reads TGTGCCAGCAGCCCAGAGGGTTTCGGGGAGCTGTTTTTT. It encodes CASSPEGFGELFF.

This clone was seen just once. V gene TRBV6-6 combines with J gene TRBJ2-1; 11 bases fit TRBD2. CDR1 is MNHNY and CDR2 is SVGAGI in the germline V gene (reference sequence). The trim removed 6 bases at V and 10 bases at J, leaving 11 bases unmatched. The CDR3 has 15 amino acids. CDR3 loop: CASSQLAGVLSEQFF. DNA of the CDR3: TGTGCCAGCAGCCAACTAGCGGGAGTACTAAGCGAGCAGTTCTTC.

The chain is built from TRBV7-3 and TRBJ2-1; a possible D gene is TRBD2 (6 bases). Germline values: CDR1 SGHTA, CDR2 FQGTGA. The CDR3 sequence is 13 residues long. The ends were cut back, 1 base at V and 8 bases at J, with 9 bases in the middle. The CDR3 sequence is CASSLILADEQFF. In DNA form, the CDR3 reads TGTGCCAGCAGCTTAATACTAGCCGATGAGCAGTTCTTC.